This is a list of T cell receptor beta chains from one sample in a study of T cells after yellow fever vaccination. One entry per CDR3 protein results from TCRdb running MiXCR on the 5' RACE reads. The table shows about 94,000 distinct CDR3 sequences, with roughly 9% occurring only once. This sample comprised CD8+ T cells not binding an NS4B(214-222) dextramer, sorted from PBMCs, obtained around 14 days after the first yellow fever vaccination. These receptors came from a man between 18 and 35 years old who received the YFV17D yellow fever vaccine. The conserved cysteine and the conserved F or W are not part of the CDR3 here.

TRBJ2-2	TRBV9	ASSVRQDTGELF
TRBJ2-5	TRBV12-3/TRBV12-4	ASSPHRAGETQY
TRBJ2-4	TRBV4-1	ASSLLASGTGGFNIQY
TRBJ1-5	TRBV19	ASSRGQGYNQPQH
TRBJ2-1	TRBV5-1	ASSYSAGSYEQF
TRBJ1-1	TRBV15	ATSRNSFGTEAF
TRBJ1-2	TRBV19	ASSIQGALGYT
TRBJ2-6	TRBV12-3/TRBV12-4	ASSFWTVSGANVLT
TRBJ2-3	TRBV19	ASSIGGRGGADTQY
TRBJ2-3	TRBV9	ASSVGGGYSPIDTQY
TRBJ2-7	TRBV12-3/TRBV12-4	ASSPRDGWEQY
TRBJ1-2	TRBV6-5	ASRNRRGYT
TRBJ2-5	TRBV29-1	SVDAGVQETQY
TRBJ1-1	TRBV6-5	ASRNPRLEAF
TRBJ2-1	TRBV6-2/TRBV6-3	ASSTIRTSGGPRPYNEQF
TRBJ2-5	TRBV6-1	ASTHPELADQETQY
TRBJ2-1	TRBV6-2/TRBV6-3	ASSTPIYNEQF
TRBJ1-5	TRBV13	ASTFRGISNQPQH
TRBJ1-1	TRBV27	ASSRSGPWNTEAF
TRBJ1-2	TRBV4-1	ASSSGNGYT
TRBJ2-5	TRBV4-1	ASSQELAGGPRQETQY
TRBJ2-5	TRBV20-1	SARTGYQETQY
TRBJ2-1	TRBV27	ASSNYGQGALSYEQF
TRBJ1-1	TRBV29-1	SVEDHGRHYTEAF
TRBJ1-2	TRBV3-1	ASRPGDDYGYT
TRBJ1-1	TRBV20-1	SARDGRNTEAF
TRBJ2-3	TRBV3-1	ASSQRAGGVTTDTQY
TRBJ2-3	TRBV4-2	ASSQESNGLYTQY
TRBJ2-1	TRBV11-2	ASSFGDNEQF
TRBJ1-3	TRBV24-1	AIACGRGVSGNTIY
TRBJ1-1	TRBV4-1	ASSQRAGERTEAF
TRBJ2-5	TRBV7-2	ASSLVTGVYETQY
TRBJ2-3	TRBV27	ASSLGSSLAGGYTDTQY
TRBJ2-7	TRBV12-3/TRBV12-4	ASRYGTGTTYEQY
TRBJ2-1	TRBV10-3	AISEGDRGLVAQF
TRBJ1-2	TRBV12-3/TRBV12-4	ASSLALLGQHGYT
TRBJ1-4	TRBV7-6	ASSLWGLNEKLF
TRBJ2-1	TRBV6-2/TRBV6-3	ASSSMTGTPYNEQF
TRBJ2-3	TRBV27	ASSLGQGTTDTQY
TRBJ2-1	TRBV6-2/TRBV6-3	ASTLGPSSYNEQF
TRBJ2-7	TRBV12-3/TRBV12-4	ASSTGTGFYEQY
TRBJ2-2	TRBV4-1	ASSQAPGTVTGELF
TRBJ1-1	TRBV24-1	ATSDPGRDRGLNTEAF
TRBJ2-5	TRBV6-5	ASSLGLAMETQY
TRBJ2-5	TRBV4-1	ASSPRVLAGGPKETQY
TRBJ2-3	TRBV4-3	ASSQEGLAGDLDTQY
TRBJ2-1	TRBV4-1	ASSQESSSFNEQF
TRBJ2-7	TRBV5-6	ASSMTGIQYEQY
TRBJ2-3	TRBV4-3	ASSQDIGTSGRVDTQY
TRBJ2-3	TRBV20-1	SASGVGPPSEDTQY
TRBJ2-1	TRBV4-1	ASSLSGGNEQF
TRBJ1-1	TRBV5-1	ASSFQGPNTEAF
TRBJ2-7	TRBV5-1	ASSPSGQGTYEQY
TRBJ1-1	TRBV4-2	ASSQAGISKGNAHIEAF
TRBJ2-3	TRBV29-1	SVVQASTDTQY
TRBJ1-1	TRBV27	ASRTRGGIEAF
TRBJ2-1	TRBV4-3	ASSQDREVGEQF
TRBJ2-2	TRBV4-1	ASSPRDTSPGELF
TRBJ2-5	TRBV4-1	ASSHDNREAETQY